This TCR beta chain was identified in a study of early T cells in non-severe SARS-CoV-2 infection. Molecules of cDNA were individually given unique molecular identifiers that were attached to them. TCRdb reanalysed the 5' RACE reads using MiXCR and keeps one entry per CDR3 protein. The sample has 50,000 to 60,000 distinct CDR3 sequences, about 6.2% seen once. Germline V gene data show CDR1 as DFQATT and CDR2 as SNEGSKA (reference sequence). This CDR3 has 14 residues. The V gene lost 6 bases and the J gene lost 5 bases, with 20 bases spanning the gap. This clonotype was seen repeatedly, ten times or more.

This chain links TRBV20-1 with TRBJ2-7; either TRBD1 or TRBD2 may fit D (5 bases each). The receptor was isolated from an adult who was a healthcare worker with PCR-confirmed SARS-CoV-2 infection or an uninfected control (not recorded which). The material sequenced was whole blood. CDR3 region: CSAKYGTVDHEQYF. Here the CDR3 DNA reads TGCAGTGCCAAGTACGGGACGGTTGATCACGAGCAGTACTTC.